This TCR beta chain was recorded in a study of T cells after somatic rescue of genetic block. Libraries were prepared by immunoSEQ multiplex PCR; TCRdb keeps only in-frame clonotypes and omits some of them. The table shows 60,000 to 75,000 clones, with roughly 94% occurring only once. CDR3 length: 15 residues. From germline, CDR1 is MNHNS and CDR2 SASEGT. Trimming stripped 4 bases from V and 5 bases from J, with 15 bases between. The TCR originated in a man aged 40-55 years. The sequencing input was peripheral blood mononuclear cells (PBMCs). The chain has TRBV6-1 and TRBJ1-5; D is undetermined. The CDR3 protein is CASSGWGGRHQPQHF. CDR3 bases: TGTGCCAGCAGTGGATGGGGAGGGCGGCATCAGCCCCAGCATTTT.